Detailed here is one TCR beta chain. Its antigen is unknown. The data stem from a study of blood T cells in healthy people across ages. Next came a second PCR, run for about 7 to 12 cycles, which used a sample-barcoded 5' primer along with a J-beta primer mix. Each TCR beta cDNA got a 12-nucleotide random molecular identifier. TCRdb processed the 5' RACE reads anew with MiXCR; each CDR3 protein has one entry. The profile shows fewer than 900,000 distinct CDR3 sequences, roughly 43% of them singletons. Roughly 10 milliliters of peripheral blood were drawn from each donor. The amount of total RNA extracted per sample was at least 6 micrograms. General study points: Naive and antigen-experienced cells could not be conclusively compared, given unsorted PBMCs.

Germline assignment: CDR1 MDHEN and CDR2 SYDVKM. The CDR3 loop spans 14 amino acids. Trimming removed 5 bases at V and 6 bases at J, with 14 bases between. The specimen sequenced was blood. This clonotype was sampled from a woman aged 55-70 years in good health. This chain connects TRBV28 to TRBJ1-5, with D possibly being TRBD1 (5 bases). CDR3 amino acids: CASSQGNGGQPQHF. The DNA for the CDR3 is TGTGCCAGCAGTCAAGGGAACGGGGGTCAGCCCCAGCATTTT.